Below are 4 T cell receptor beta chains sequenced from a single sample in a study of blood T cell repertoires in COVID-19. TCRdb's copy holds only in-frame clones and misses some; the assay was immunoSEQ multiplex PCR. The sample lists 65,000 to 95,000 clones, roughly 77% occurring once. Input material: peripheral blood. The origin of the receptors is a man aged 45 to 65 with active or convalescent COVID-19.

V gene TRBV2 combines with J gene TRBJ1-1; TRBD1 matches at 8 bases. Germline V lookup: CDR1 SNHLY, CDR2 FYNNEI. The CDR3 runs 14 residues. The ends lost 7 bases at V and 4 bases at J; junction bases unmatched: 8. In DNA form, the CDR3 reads TGTGCCAGCACCACCGACAGGGGTGGCACTGAAGCTTTCTTT. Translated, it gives CASTTDRGGTEAFF. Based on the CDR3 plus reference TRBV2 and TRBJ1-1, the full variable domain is EPEVTQTPSHQVTQMGQEVILRCVPISNHLYFYWYRQILGQKVEFLVSFYNNEISEKSEIFDDQFSVERPDGSNFTLKIRSTKLEDSAMYFCASTTDRGGTEAFFGQGTRLTVV.

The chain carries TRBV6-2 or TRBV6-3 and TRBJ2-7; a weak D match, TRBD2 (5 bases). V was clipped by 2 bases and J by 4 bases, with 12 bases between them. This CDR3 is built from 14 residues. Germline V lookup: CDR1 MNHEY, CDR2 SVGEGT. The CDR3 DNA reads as TGTGCCAGCAGTTACGAGGGCGACGGTTACGAGCAGTACTTC. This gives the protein CASSYEGDGYEQYF.

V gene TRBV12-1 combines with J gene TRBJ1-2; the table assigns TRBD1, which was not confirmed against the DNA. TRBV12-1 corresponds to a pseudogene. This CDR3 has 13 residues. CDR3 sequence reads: CASQHRGPNGYTF. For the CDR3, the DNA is TGTGCCAGCCAACACAGGGGCCCTAATGGCTACACCTTC.

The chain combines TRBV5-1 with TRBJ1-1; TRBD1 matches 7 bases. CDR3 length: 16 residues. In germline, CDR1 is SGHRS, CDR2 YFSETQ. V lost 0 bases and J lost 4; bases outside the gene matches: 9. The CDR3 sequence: CASSLDYPGGGTEAFF. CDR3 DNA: TGCGCCAGCAGCTTGGACTATCCAGGGGGTGGCACTGAAGCTTTCTTT.